These 4 T cell receptor beta chains came from one sample sequenced in a study of regulatory T cells in long-lasting Graves disease (dated by TCRdb to the early 2020s). What this sample's time point label stands for: newly diagnosed GD, antithyroid drugs for less than 3 months. For both TCR sequencing and RNA sequencing, RNA was extracted from PBMCs in TRIzol. Library construction relied on multiplex PCR. Sequenced on an Illumina HiSeq 4000. TCR beta libraries were built with iRepertoire HTBI primers and Arm-PCR amplification of CDR3 regions. TCRdb itself trimmed the public reads at Q25 with fastp, ran MiXCR and retained productive beta chains. Each CDR3 protein gets just one entry, which takes the most common genes and DNA from the rows behind it. This sample is represented by approximately 270,000 distinct CDR3 sequences; approximately 18% of them were singletons. 12% to 15% of the sample goes to the ten largest clones.

These data are also associated with another study on T cells in Graves' hyperthyroidism and ophthalmopathy.

The specimen comprised peripheral blood mononuclear cells (PBMCs), sampled at new diagnosis, from a patient treated with antithyroid drugs. These receptors were obtained from a woman aged 25 to 45 with Graves disease. Donor details come from another sample of the same person, matched by shared clones.

This clonotype showed up many times. The CDR3 protein is CASSSSTLKETQYF. The CDR3 coding sequence is TGTGCCAGCAGCTCATCGACTCTAAAAGAGACCCAGTACTTC. This chain connects TRBV11-2 to TRBJ2-5; D remains ambiguous. V lost 4 bases and J lost 3, with 12 bases in between. There are 14 residues in the CDR3. Germline CDR1 reads SGHAT; CDR2 reads FQNNGV.

In its sample, this clonotype was seen many times. This chain links TRBV18 with TRBJ1-2; D may be TRBD1 (5 bases). Deletions cut 3 bases from V and 3 bases from J, with 11 bases between. CDR3 length: 14 residues. CDR1 is KGHSH and CDR2 is LQKENI in the germline V gene. This CDR3 is CASSPPDSDYGYTF. The CDR3 DNA is TGTGCCAGCTCACCCCCCGACAGCGACTATGGCTACACCTTC.

The chain is built from TRBV2 and TRBJ1-2; 7 bases map to TRBD1. In germline, CDR1 is SNHLY, CDR2 FYNNEI. This CDR3 is 13 amino acids long. V was clipped by 6 bases and J by 10 bases; unmatched bases: 11. Here the CDR3 reads CASSPRRDSSYTF. In nucleotides, the CDR3 is TGTGCCAGCAGCCCTCGGCGGGACAGCTCCTACACCTTC.

This clonotype was recorded at least ten times. The gene calls are TRBV7-2 and TRBJ2-3; D remains unclear. This CDR3 is 14 amino acids long. Trimming took off 1 base at V and 3 bases at J, with 8 bases between the two ends. CDR1 is SGHTA, CDR2 FQGNSA, per germline. CDR3 DNA: TGTGCCAGCAGCTTAGAGTTACTGACAGATACGCAGTATTTT. Protein: CASSLELLTDTQYF.